This T cell receptor (beta chain) appears in the sequencing data of a study of control samples from healthy donors and cancer patients. Produced via immunoSEQ multiplex PCR; TCRdb's table is partial and in-frame only. There are over 80,000 clones in the sample; around 81% occur only once, and 15% to 20% lies in the top ten. Germline lookup yields CDR1 MNHEY and CDR2 SVGEGT. With 4 bases clipped from V and 5 bases from J, the junction kept 5 bases outside the gene matches. The CDR3 length is 14 residues. This sequence originates from a man younger than 45 in good health. Source material: blood. V gene TRBV6-2 or TRBV6-3 combines with J gene TRBJ2-5; 9 nucleotides match TRBD2. This chain's CDR3 is CASSSGTSIETQYF. CDR3 DNA sequence: TGTGCCAGCAGTTCCGGGACTAGCATTGAGACCCAGTACTTC.